This TCR beta chain was captured in a study of T cells after yellow fever vaccination. Points from the study as a whole: The secondary T-cell response peaked on day 5, not day 15, but was weaker. The appearance of a small share of clonotypes in both CD4 and CD8 compartments was observed. Primary-vaccination clones mostly resurfaced post-booster (96% CD4, approximately 90% CD8). Repertoires obtained by FACS sorting could include abundant clonotypes that entered as contaminants from the bulk population.

TCRdb used MiXCR to reprocess the 5' RACE reads, holding one entry per CDR3 protein. The table has a few hundred thousand distinct CDR3 sequences, approximately 10% seen once. On this clonotype: The antigen is undetermined.

Per the germline V gene, CDR1 is MNHEY and CDR2 is SMNVEV (reference sequence). This CDR3 spans 16 amino acids. The V and J genes are TRBV27 and TRBJ2-7, with 9 nucleotides matching TRBD2. This TCR derives from a man aged 18 to 29 who received the YFV17D yellow fever vaccine. The sample was PBMCs, taken on the day of the first yellow fever vaccination. CDR3 region: CALHWGGGGLGHEQYV. The CDR3 bases are TGTGCCCTGCATTGGGGCGGGGGGGGATTGGGGCACGAACAGTACGTC.